The 28 T cell receptor beta chains listed next were all sequenced from one sample in a study of radiotherapy plus CTLA-4 blockade in lung cancer. Generated by immunoSEQ multiplex PCR, the TCRdb table keeps only in-frame clones and is missing some. The table has approximately 83,000 clones, 78% seen once. Sequenced material: peripheral blood, taken from a patient treated with radiotherapy plus ipilimumab. The origin of the receptors is a human donor with non-small cell lung cancer who had a partial response to radiotherapy plus ipilimumab. Some clones in this sample may be carry-over from other donors' samples.

As regards this clone: The junction departs from germline at one end; a sequencing error may be responsible. The chain joins TRBV7-2 to TRBJ1-4; D gene ambiguous. This CDR3 is 14 amino acids long. Looked up from germline, CDR1 is SGHTA and CDR2 is FQGNSA. The CDR3 reads CASSLATRDEKLFF. The CDR3 nucleotides are TGTGCCAGCAGCCTAGCTACTAGAGATGAAAAACTGTTTTTT. The full variable domain, completed using reference TRBV7-2 and TRBJ1-4, is GAGVSQSPSNKVTEKGKDVELRCDPISGHTALYWYRQSLGQGLEFLIYFQGNSAPDKSGLPSDRFSAERTGGSVSTLTIQRTQQEDSAVYLCASSLATRDEKLFFGSGTQLSVL.

The sample holds a few counts of this clone. V gene TRBV7-9 combines with J gene TRBJ2-7, with D possibly TRBD1 on 6 matching bases. The CDR3 length is 13 residues. Germline CDR1 and CDR2: SEHNR and FQNEAQ (reference sequence). The germline V and J ends were trimmed by 5 bases and 2 bases, with 10 bases remaining between them. The CDR3 coding sequence is TGTGCCAGCAGCCCGGGACACCCCTACGAGCAGTACTTC. Translated, it gives CASSPGHPYEQYF.

This clone has a single count. V gene TRBV7-2 combines with J gene TRBJ1-2; the D gene is possibly TRBD1 (6 bases). V lost 1 base and J 8 bases, leaving 17 bases between the germline ends. Germline V gene sequence: CDR1 SGHTA, CDR2 FQGNSA. This CDR3 has 15 amino acids. The CDR3 sequence is CASSLDGTPLGGYTF. For the CDR3, the DNA is TGTGCCAGCAGCTTAGACGGGACACCCCTTGGCGGCTACACCTTC. The entire variable domain, with the rest obtained from reference TRBV7-2 and TRBJ1-2, is as follows: GAGVSQSPSNKVTEKGKDVELRCDPISGHTALYWYRQSLGQGLEFLIYFQGNSAPDKSGLPSDRFSAERTGGSVSTLTIQRTQQEDSAVYLCASSLDGTPLGGYTFGSGTRLTVV.

V is TRBV5-6 and J is TRBJ2-2; 10 nucleotides agree with TRBD2. Germline CDR1 SGHDT, CDR2 YYEEEE. The CDR3 is 16 residues long. The J segment lost 4 bases and the V segment lost 2 bases, leaving 5 bases of the junction unmatched. The CDR3 protein is CASSFRTSGRTGELFF. CDR3 bases: TGTGCCAGCAGCTTCCGGACTAGCGGACGCACCGGGGAGCTGTTTTTT.

The CDR3 loop is CASSDWTVASGRNNEQFF. The CDR3 coding sequence is TGTGCCAGCAGCGATTGGACGGTTGCTAGCGGGCGTAACAATGAGCAGTTCTTC. The chain combines TRBV7-3 with TRBJ2-1, with 8 bases fitting TRBD2. The CDR3 runs 18 residues. With V trimmed by 5 bases and J by 5 bases, 17 bases remained unmatched. CDR1 is SGHTA, CDR2 FQGTGA, per germline.

This chain uses TRBV7-3 with TRBJ2-1, with a tentative D call TRBD2 (7 bases). The CDR3 length is 15 residues. Trimming removed 4 bases from V and 3 bases from J, with 13 bases in between. Germline V gene lookup returns CDR1 SGHTA and CDR2 FQGTGA. Written as DNA, the CDR3 is TGTGCCAGCAGCTCATCGGGGGGCCTCTACAATGAGCAGTTCTTC. Translated: CASSSSGGLYNEQFF.

The chain employs TRBV28 and TRBJ1-6, with D perhaps TRBD1 (5 bases). Trimming took 6 bases from V and 9 from J, leaving 15 bases between them. Germline lookup yields CDR1 MDHEN and CDR2 SYDVKM. There are 14 residues in the CDR3. The CDR3 loop reads CASRRPLGGSPLHF. The CDR3 nucleotides are TGTGCCAGCAGGAGGCCCTTGGGGGGTTCACCCCTCCACTTT.

The chain has TRBV5-1 and TRBJ2-5; 14 nucleotides agree with TRBD2. CDR1 is SGHRS, CDR2 YFSETQ, per germline. V was clipped by 0 bases and J by 5 bases; unmatched bases: 6. The CDR3 is 17 residues long. The CDR3 DNA sequence: TGCGCCAGCAGCTTGGCGACTAGCGGGAGGGCTTCGGAGACCCAGTACTTC. Translating gives CASSLATSGRASETQYF.

DNA of the CDR3: TGTGCCACCCGACAGGGGCGAATGAACACTGAAGCTTTCTTT. Protein sequence: CATRQGRMNTEAFF. The V gene is TRBV18, the J gene TRBJ1-1; 8 bases align to TRBD1. This CDR3 is built from 14 residues. Trimming removed 10 bases from V and 0 bases from J; junction bases left unmatched: 7. CDR1 KGHSH and CDR2 LQKENI come from the germline V gene. The whole variable domain, filled in from reference TRBV18 and TRBJ1-1, reads NAGVMQNPRHLVRRRGQEARLRCSPMKGHSHVYWYRQLPEEGLKFMVYLQKENIIDESGMPKERFSAEFPKEGPSILRIQQVVRGDSAAYFCATRQGRMNTEAFFGQGTRLTVV.

The CDR3 loop is CASSKLGRGDEQFF. CDR3 coding DNA: TGTGCCAGCAGCAAATTGGGTCGGGGGGATGAGCAGTTCTTC. The chain employs TRBV21-1 and TRBJ2-1; the table's D call TRBD2 went unverified against the DNA. TRBV21-1 is labeled a pseudogene. This CDR3 has 14 amino acids.

This clone was seen once. The J gene is TRBJ2-1, the V gene TRBV7-9; no clear D. V lost 1 base and J lost 3, with 7 bases in between. Germline values: CDR1 SEHNR, CDR2 FQNEAQ (reference sequence). CDR3 length equals 14 residues. The CDR3 is CASSLDVDYNEQFF. The CDR3, as DNA: TGTGCCAGCAGCTTAGACGTAGACTACAATGAGCAGTTCTTC.

The V call is TRBV11-2, the J call TRBJ2-7; a possible D gene is TRBD2 (7 bases). The V end lost 5 bases, the J end lost 3 bases, and 17 bases lay between the germline ends. The germline V gene encodes CDR1 SGHAT and CDR2 FQNNGV. This CDR3 spans 15 amino acids. CDR3: CASSISRGAGYEQYF. The CDR3 DNA sequence: TGTGCCAGCAGCATAAGTCGGGGGGCCGGCTACGAGCAGTACTTC.

The chain combines TRBV28 with TRBJ1-3; TRBD1 is a possible D gene (5 bases). Between the trimmed V and J ends, which lost 11 bases and 6 bases, there was a span of 23 bases. The germline gives CDR1 MDHEN, CDR2 SYDVKM. The CDR3 covers 15 residues. In nucleotides, the CDR3 is TGTGCCGCACAGGAATCCATCCTCAGGGTAAACACCATATATTTT. It yields the protein CAAQESILRVNTIYF.

CDR3 residues: CASSYSIGQGGTEAFF. The CDR3 DNA reads as TGTGCCAGCAGTTACTCGATAGGCCAGGGTGGAACTGAAGCTTTCTTT. The chain links TRBV6-5 to TRBJ1-1; D might be TRBD1 (5 bases). The CDR3 extends over 16 amino acids. Deletions cut 0 bases from V and 5 bases from J, with 16 bases between. Germline values: CDR1 MNHEY, CDR2 SVGAGI.

For this clone: This sample also contains other DNA sequences that code for the same CDR3. The rearrangement joins TRBV5-1 to TRBJ2-1; TRBD2 aligns across 10 bases. Germline V lookup: CDR1 SGHRS, CDR2 YFSETQ. The CDR3 extends over 13 amino acids. With V trimmed by 2 bases and J by 9 bases, 2 bases remained unmatched. The CDR3 loop is CASSLAGGTEQFF. DNA for the CDR3: TGCGCCAGCAGCTTAGCGGGAGGGACTGAGCAGTTCTTC.

The chain recombines TRBV5-1 with TRBJ2-7; TRBD1 aligns across 7 bases. The V and J ends lost 4 bases and 2 bases, in that order; junction bases with no gene match: 6. In germline, CDR1 is SGHRS, CDR2 YFSETQ. The CDR3 loop spans 14 amino acids. In DNA form, the CDR3 reads TGCGCCAGCAGCCCCGACAGGGCCGCCTACGAGCAGTACTTC. It translates to CASSPDRAAYEQYF.

The chain couples TRBV5-1 to TRBJ2-7; the match to TRBD1 covers 7 bases. CDR3 length: 17 residues. The V gene's germline CDR1 is SGHRS and CDR2 YFSETQ. V shed 4 bases, J shed 3 bases, and the junction held 16 bases outside the gene matches. Here the CDR3 DNA reads TGCGCCAGCAGCGAAAGACAGGGAAGGGGGATACACTACGAGCAGTACTTC. Protein product: CASSERQGRGIHYEQYF.

The chain carries TRBV7-2 and TRBJ2-1; weak D call: TRBD1 (6 bases). CDR3 length: 15 amino acids. Trimming pared 1 base from V and 1 base from J, leaving 8 bases between. Per the germline V gene, CDR1 is SGHTA and CDR2 is FQGNSA. The CDR3 loop reads CASSLDRDSYNEQFF. CDR3 DNA sequence: TGTGCCAGCAGCTTAGACAGGGATTCCTACAATGAGCAGTTCTTC.

V usage is TRBV9 and J usage is TRBJ1-1; TRBD1 aligns across 7 bases. Germline CDR1 SGDLS, CDR2 YYNGEE. The V gene end was trimmed by 2 bases and the J gene end by 3 bases; junction bases not matched to a gene: 7. CDR3 size: 15 residues. The CDR3 spells CASSVVGQFDTEAFF. CDR3 in DNA: TGTGCCAGCAGCGTCGTGGGACAGTTCGACACTGAAGCTTTCTTT.

This rearrangement joins TRBV27 to TRBJ2-2, with 11 nucleotides matching TRBD2. V shed 7 bases, J shed 4 bases, and the junction held 2 bases outside the gene matches. There are 14 residues in the CDR3. Germline V CDR1 and CDR2: MNHEY, SMNVEV (reference sequence). CDR3 protein: CASISGGATGELFF. The DNA of the CDR3 is TGTGCCAGCATTAGCGGGGGGGCCACCGGGGAGCTGTTTTTT.

This chain links TRBV6-4 with TRBJ2-3; possibly TRBD2 for D (5 bases). The germline CDR1 and CDR2 sequences are MRHNA and SNTAGT. The CDR3 totals 14 residues. V lost 6 bases and J 6 bases, leaving 16 bases between the germline ends. CDR3 bases: TGTGCCAGCAGCCGTAATGGGGAGAGGGATACGCAGTATTTT. Translating it yields CASSRNGERDTQYF.

The CDR3 coding sequence is TGTGCCAGCAGCTTAGTCCTAGCGGGAGGGCTTGAGCAGTTCTTC. It codes for CASSLVLAGGLEQFF. The V and J genes are TRBV7-2 and TRBJ2-1; 12 bases map to TRBD2. Germline V gene data show CDR1 as SGHTA and CDR2 as FQGNSA. Trimming removed 1 base from V and 9 bases from J; junction bases left unmatched: 4. This CDR3 has 15 residues.

The chain links TRBV6-5 to TRBJ1-2, with 7 nucleotides matching TRBD1. The germline V gene encodes CDR1 MNHEY and CDR2 SVGAGI. CDR3 size: 14 residues. The V and J ends lost 4 bases and 7 bases, in that order; junction bases with no gene match: 9. The CDR3 DNA follows: TGTGCCAGCAGTTTCTACACAGGGGAAGGTGGCTACACCTTC. It specifies CASSFYTGEGGYTF.

To note about this clone: At one boundary the junction diverges from the germline segment, which might be a read error. The V call is TRBV25-1, the J call TRBJ1-1; 10 bases match TRBD1. Germline V CDR1 and CDR2: MGHDK, SYGVNS. The length of the CDR3 is 15 residues. This CDR3 reads CAGSGQGVMNTEAFF. The CDR3 bases are TGTGCCGGCAGTGGACAGGGGGTTATGAACACTGAAGCTTTCTTT.

The chain carries TRBV6-6 and TRBJ2-7; maybe TRBD1 (5 bases). The CDR3 is made up of 13 amino acids. Per germline, CDR1 MNHNY and CDR2 SVGAGI (reference sequence). The V end lost 2 bases, the J end lost 3 bases, and 8 bases lay between the germline ends. The chain's CDR3 is CASSYDRNYEQYF. The DNA of the CDR3 is TGTGCCAGCAGTTACGACAGAAACTACGAGCAGTACTTC.

This clone was picked up a small number of times. Its ends do not fully match the called genes, so a read error is possible. This chain connects TRBV5-4 to TRBJ1-2, with D unresolved. This CDR3 comprises 15 residues. Germline lookup yields CDR1 SGHNT and CDR2 YYREEE (reference sequence). CDR3 loop: CASSQEGISDYGYTF. The CDR3, as DNA: TGCGCCAGCAGCCAAGAGGGTATTAGTGACTATGGCTACACCTTC.

The chain is built from TRBV11-1 and TRBJ2-7; the match to TRBD1 covers 7 bases. Per the germline V gene, CDR1 is SGHAT and CDR2 is FQDESV (reference sequence). The V and J ends lost 5 bases and 2 bases, in that order; junction bases with no gene match: 9. CDR3 length equals 15 residues. CDR3 in DNA: TGTGCCAGCAGCACCCGACAGGGCGGAACCTACGAGCAGTACTTC. Translating gives CASSTRQGGTYEQYF.

This rearrangement joins TRBV11-1 to TRBJ1-2; possibly TRBD1 for D (6 bases). There are 13 residues in the CDR3. From germline, CDR1 is SGHAT and CDR2 FQDESV (reference sequence). V was pared by 5 bases and J by 3 bases, with 10 bases between. The CDR3 protein is CASSPDSYYGYTF. The CDR3 DNA is TGTGCCAGCAGCCCGGACAGCTACTATGGCTACACCTTC.